The 10 T cell receptor beta chains below all came from one sample that was sequenced in a study of vaccination and CD4 T cells after COVID-19. Sequencing of the DNA from cultured CD4+ T cells was carried out with the Oncomine TCR Beta short-read assay. MiXCR was run by TCRdb on the PCR reads, yielding one entry per CDR3 protein. The sample lists approximately 13,000 distinct CDR3 sequences, around 48% seen once, with about 8.2% in the top ten. The treatment is: approximately nine-day PBMC culture with coronavirus spike peptide pools or control peptides (ViraFEST assay). No antigen has been assigned to these receptors. Source material: CD4+ T cells from blood, cultured in vitro. These receptors came from a human donor who had recovered from COVID-19.

The chain has TRBV20-1 and TRBJ2-1, with TRBD2 matching over 8 bases. Germline V gene lookup returns CDR1 DFQATT and CDR2 SNEGSKA (reference sequence). The CDR3 is 13 amino acids. Trimming took 4 bases from V and 2 from J; bases not matched to a gene: 1. CDR3 in amino acids: CSATGGAYNEQFF. The CDR3, as DNA: TGCAGTGCTACCGGGGGGGCCTACAATGAGCAGTTCTTC.

V gene TRBV6-1 combines with J gene TRBJ1-1; D might be TRBD1 (5 bases). CDR3 size: 12 residues. Germline CDR1 and CDR2: MNHNS and SASEGT. V lost 5 bases and J 6 bases, leaving 10 bases between the germline ends. CDR3 protein: CASSRTGAEAFF. The CDR3 DNA is TGTGCCAGCAGTCGAACAGGTGCTGAAGCTTTCTTT.

CDR3 loop: CATSRAGTGADTQYF. The CDR3 DNA reads TGTGCCACCAGCAGGGCCGGGACAGGGGCAGATACGCAGTATTTT. The chain links TRBV15 to TRBJ2-3, with 10 bases fitting TRBD1. The CDR3 extends over 15 amino acids. CDR1 is LNHNV and CDR2 is YYDKDF in the germline V gene (reference sequence). With V trimmed by 3 bases and J by 4 bases, 4 bases remained unmatched.

The chain couples TRBV7-9 to TRBJ2-3; perhaps TRBD2 as D (6 bases). Germline V gene lookup returns CDR1 SEHNR and CDR2 FQNEAQ (reference sequence). The CDR3 is made up of 15 amino acids. The V gene lost 1 base and the J gene lost 1 base, with 9 bases spanning the gap. The CDR3 loop reads CASSLGGTRTDTQYF. The CDR3 nucleotides are TGTGCCAGCAGCTTAGGCGGGACCCGCACAGATACGCAGTATTTT.

In its sample, this clonotype was seen a few times. The genes are TRBV19 and TRBJ2-3, with D hard to call. Trimming stripped 7 bases from V and 4 bases from J, with 12 bases between. Germline-derived CDR1 and CDR2 are LNHDA and SQIVND (reference sequence). This CDR3 region has 13 residues. This CDR3 is CASTQLGADTQYF. As DNA, the CDR3 is TGTGCCAGTACCCAGCTCGGTGCAGATACGCAGTATTTT.

The chain combines TRBV20-1 with TRBJ2-2; 8 positions agree with TRBD1. CDR1 and CDR2 from the germline V gene are DFQATT and SNEGSKA (reference sequence). V shed 5 bases and J 1 base; nucleotides not matched to a gene: 3. The length of the CDR3 is 14 residues. The CDR3 loop reads CSAVQGGNTGELFF. The CDR3 bases are TGCAGTGCTGTACAGGGGGGGAACACCGGGGAGCTGTTTTTT.

This chain uses TRBV7-9 with TRBJ1-4; 9 positions match TRBD1. CDR3 length: 17 amino acids. CDR1 and CDR2 from the germline V gene are SEHNR and FQNEAQ (reference sequence). V shed 5 bases and J 4 bases; nucleotides not matched to a gene: 11. The CDR3 DNA follows: TGTGCCAGCAGCATGAACCTTAGGACAGGGGTTAATGAAAAACTGTTTTTT. It encodes CASSMNLRTGVNEKLFF.

J is TRBJ1-6 and V is TRBV24-1; TRBD1 is a possible D gene (5 bases). Germline V gene lookup returns CDR1 KGHDR and CDR2 SFDVKD. The CDR3 runs to 13 residues. Trimming stripped 2 bases from V and 11 bases from J, with 9 bases between. The CDR3 protein is CATSDYRGTPLHF. CDR3 in DNA: TGTGCCACCAGTGATTATAGGGGAACACCCCTCCACTTT.

This clonotype was picked up one time. The chain recombines TRBV5-1 with TRBJ2-3, with 13 nucleotides matching TRBD2. The junction had 4 bases not matched to a gene; V was cut back by 3 bases and J by 3 bases. This CDR3 contains 16 residues. The germline V gene encodes CDR1 SGHRS and CDR2 YFSETQ. The DNA of the CDR3 is TGCGCCAGCAGCTACGGGACTAGCGGGGTGACAGATACGCAGTATTTT. It yields the protein CASSYGTSGVTDTQYF.

This clonotype has just a few counts. The gene calls are TRBV20-1 and TRBJ2-5, with D possibly TRBD2 on 6 matching bases. The ends were cut back, 3 bases at V and 3 bases at J, with 11 bases in the middle. Looked up from germline, CDR1 is DFQATT and CDR2 is SNEGSKA (reference sequence). CDR3 length equals 13 residues. The CDR3 loop reads CSARSVAEETQYF. Written as DNA, the CDR3 is TGCAGTGCTAGGTCGGTAGCGGAAGAGACCCAGTACTTC.